This T cell receptor beta chain derives from a study of blood T cell repertoires in COVID-19. Sequencing was performed with immunoSEQ multiplex PCR; in TCRdb, only in-frame clones are kept and a portion is missing. This sample has more than 150,000 clones, with less than 90% found just once. There are 14 residues in the CDR3. Trimming shortened V by 10 bases and J by 0 bases, and 13 bases separated the two germline ends. Per the germline V gene, CDR1 is MNHEY and CDR2 is SVGAGI. The clonotype was recovered from a man younger than 35 with active or convalescent COVID-19. This chain joins TRBV6-5 and TRBJ1-5, with D uncertain. Input material: peripheral blood. In nucleotides, the CDR3 is TGTGCCACCAGAGGAGGGTATAGCAATCAGCCCCAGCATTTT. This encodes CATRGGYSNQPQHF.